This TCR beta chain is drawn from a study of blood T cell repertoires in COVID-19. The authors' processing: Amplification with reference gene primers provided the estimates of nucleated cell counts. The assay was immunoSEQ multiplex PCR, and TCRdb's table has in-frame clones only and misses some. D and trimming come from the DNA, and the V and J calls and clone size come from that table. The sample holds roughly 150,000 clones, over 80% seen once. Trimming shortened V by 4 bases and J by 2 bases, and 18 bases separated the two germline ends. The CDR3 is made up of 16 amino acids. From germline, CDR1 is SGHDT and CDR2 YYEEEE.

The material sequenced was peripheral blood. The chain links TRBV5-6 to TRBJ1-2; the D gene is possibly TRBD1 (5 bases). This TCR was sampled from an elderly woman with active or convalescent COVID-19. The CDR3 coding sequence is TGTGCCAGCAGCCTCCATCCTAGACAGAAAAACTATGGCTACACCTTC. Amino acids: CASSLHPRQKNYGYTF.